What follows are 25 T cell receptor beta chains derived from one specimen sequenced in a study of cytomegalovirus exposure and HLA in healthy donors. PCR was performed using 60 Vbeta and 13 Jbeta primers. TCRdb's copy holds only in-frame clones and misses some; the assay was immunoSEQ multiplex PCR. The sample includes around 190,000 clones, around 77% of them seen just once. Source material: PBMCs. The source of these receptors is a man in his sixties in good health and CMV-seronegative.

The rearrangement joins TRBV5-8 to TRBJ2-5; no reliable D call. Trimming removed 4 bases at V and 4 bases at J, with 17 bases between. Looked up from germline, CDR1 is SGHTS and CDR2 is YDEGEE. This CDR3 is 15 amino acids long. The CDR3: CASSRALVPRETQYF. The DNA of the CDR3 is TGTGCCAGCAGCCGAGCCTTAGTCCCGAGAGAGACCCAGTACTTC. Full variable domain (remainder filled in from reference TRBV5-8 and TRBJ2-5): EAGVTQSPTHLIKTRGQQATLRCSPISGHTSVYWYQQALGLGLQFLLWYDEGEERNRGNFPPRFSGRQFPNYSSELNVNALELEDSALYLCASSRALVPRETQYFGPGTRLLVL.

The CDR3 spells CASSFAVLAGAGANVLTF. The CDR3, as DNA: TGTGCCAGCAGCTTTGCCGTATTAGCGGGAGCGGGGGCCAACGTCCTGACTTTC. V is TRBV12-1 and J is TRBJ2-6; TRBD2 is taken as the D call from the table, unchecked against the DNA. TRBV12-1 is a pseudogene segment. This CDR3 comprises 18 residues.

The chain couples TRBV6-5 to TRBJ1-1; possibly TRBD1 for D (6 bases). The CDR3 sequence is 16 residues long. Germline CDR1 and CDR2: MNHEY and SVGAGI. Trimming took off 0 bases at V and 4 bases at J, with 15 bases between the two ends. Written as DNA, the CDR3 is TGTGCCAGCAGTTACTCGGGGGGGCGTAGGGTCACTGAAGCTTTCTTT. Protein product: CASSYSGGRRVTEAFF.

This clone appeared a few times. V gene TRBV5-8 combines with J gene TRBJ1-2; 7 positions agree with TRBD1. Germline assignment: CDR1 SGHTS and CDR2 YDEGEE. The CDR3 is 11 amino acids. V lost 7 bases and J lost 6; bases outside the gene matches: 3. The CDR3 nucleotides read TGTGCCAGCCTCACAGGGGATGGCTACACCTTC. Translating gives CASLTGDGYTF.

V gene TRBV5-1 combines with J gene TRBJ1-4; the match to TRBD1 covers 7 bases. Trimming cost V 4 bases and J 3 bases; bases outside gene matches: 6. Germline V gene sequence: CDR1 SGHRS, CDR2 YFSETQ. This CDR3 is 15 amino acids long. The CDR3 reads CASSPPGQPNEKLFF. DNA of the CDR3: TGCGCCAGCAGCCCCCCGGGACAGCCTAATGAAAAACTGTTTTTT.

The chain carries TRBV28 and TRBJ1-2; 7 nucleotides line up with TRBD1. In germline, CDR1 is MDHEN, CDR2 SYDVKM. J was trimmed by 4 bases and V by 3 bases; bases with no gene match: 11. This CDR3 spans 16 amino acids. The CDR3 is CASSFPGTDPTYGYTF. The CDR3 nucleotides read TGTGCCAGCAGTTTTCCCGGGACAGACCCGACCTATGGCTACACCTTC.

V and J are TRBV28 and TRBJ2-7, with a weak D call TRBD1 (5 bases). V lost 10 bases and J 12 bases, leaving 19 bases between the germline ends. CDR3 length: 11 residues. In germline, CDR1 is MDHEN, CDR2 SYDVKM. In nucleotides, the CDR3 is TGTGCCACCTCGGACCCAAGGGGTCGGTACTTC. Its protein product is CATSDPRGRYF.

The V call is TRBV19, the J call TRBJ2-5, with 12 bases lining up with TRBD2. CDR3 size: 16 residues. With V trimmed by 5 bases and J by 4 bases, 8 bases remained unmatched. Per germline, CDR1 LNHDA and CDR2 SQIVND (reference sequence). The CDR3 spells CASSPLAGGPPETQYF. The CDR3 region has the DNA TGTGCCAGTAGTCCCCTAGCGGGAGGGCCCCCAGAGACCCAGTACTTC.

Note on this clone: In the same sample, other DNA sequences code for this CDR3. This chain uses TRBV5-1 with TRBJ1-1; possible D gene TRBD1, 5 bases. The V gene's germline CDR1 is SGHRS and CDR2 YFSETQ. The CDR3 has 14 residues. The ends were cut back, 2 bases at V and 1 base at J, with 9 bases in the middle. The CDR3 here is CASSLRGENTEAFF. The CDR3 DNA sequence: TGCGCCAGCAGCTTACGGGGGGAGAACACTGAAGCTTTCTTT.

CDR3 region: CSVSGAGSETQYF. The CDR3 nucleotides are TGCAGCGTATCAGGGGCCGGATCGGAGACCCAGTACTTC. The V gene is TRBV29-1, the J gene TRBJ2-5; tentative D call: TRBD1 (6 bases). CDR3 length equals 13 residues. Germline loops: CDR1 SQVTM, CDR2 ANQGSEA. Trimming left V 6 bases short and J 5 bases short, with 16 bases between.

The rearrangement links TRBV7-9 to TRBJ1-2, with D maybe TRBD1 (6 bases). Trimming took 5 bases from V and 4 from J, leaving 14 bases between them. CDR3 length: 14 amino acids. Germline assignment: CDR1 SEHNR and CDR2 FQNEAQ (reference sequence). CDR3 DNA sequence: TGTGCCAGCAGCCTAGAGATACAGGGCTATGGCTACACCTTC. Encoded protein: CASSLEIQGYGYTF.

This chain uses TRBV6-1 with TRBJ1-2, with a tentative D call TRBD1 (6 bases). Trimming took 1 base from V and 1 from J, leaving 16 bases between them. Germline V CDR1 and CDR2: MNHNS, SASEGT. This CDR3 has 17 residues. CDR3 amino acids: CASSEVSAGADNYGYTF. DNA for the CDR3: TGTGCCAGCAGTGAAGTTTCTGCGGGGGCCGATAACTATGGCTACACCTTC.

The rearrangement links TRBV10-1 to TRBJ2-7; the D is unclear. The V gene's germline CDR1 is WNHNN and CDR2 SYGVQD (reference sequence). V was cut by 0 bases and J by 4 bases, with 7 bases left in between. The CDR3 sequence is 13 residues long. The CDR3 nucleotides read TGCGCCAGCAGTGAGTCCTACGGTTACGAGCAGTACTTC. Amino acid sequence: CASSESYGYEQYF.

The chain is built from TRBV5-1 and TRBJ2-7, with TRBD1 identical over 9 bases. The J segment lost 5 bases and the V segment lost 4 bases, leaving 7 bases of the junction unmatched. The CDR3 sequence is 14 residues long. CDR1 is SGHRS and CDR2 is YFSETQ in the germline V gene. CDR3 coding DNA: TGCGCCAGCAGCCCCGGGACAGGGATCAACGAGCAGTACTTC. It is translated as CASSPGTGINEQYF.

The genes are TRBV4-1 and TRBJ1-4; D gene unclear. The germline gives CDR1 MGHRA, CDR2 YSYEKL. There are 15 residues in the CDR3. Trimming stripped 0 bases from V and 11 bases from J, with 16 bases between. CDR3 in DNA: TGCGCCAGCAGCCAAGATACGGTCAGCGGGCGGAAACTGTTTTTT. It is translated as CASSQDTVSGRKLFF.

In this sample, this clone turned up a few times. The rearrangement links TRBV6-1 to TRBJ1-2, with D perhaps matching TRBD1 (6 bases). In germline, CDR1 is MNHNS, CDR2 SASEGT. V was clipped by 0 bases and J by 6 bases, with 17 bases between them. The CDR3 is made up of 16 amino acids. The CDR3 nucleotides are TGTGCCAGCAGTGAAGCGCAATCTGGGGGCATGGATGGCTACACCTTC. Protein: CASSEAQSGGMDGYTF.

This chain uses TRBV19 with TRBJ1-5, with 9 bases that match TRBD1. V shed 7 bases, J shed 1 base, and the junction held 17 bases outside the gene matches. This CDR3 has 19 residues. Germline CDR1 and CDR2: LNHDA and SQIVND (reference sequence). CDR3 sequence: CASNRNIKSGQGSNQPQHF. CDR3 nucleotide sequence: TGTGCCAGTAATAGAAACATCAAATCGGGACAGGGAAGCAATCAGCCCCAGCATTTT.

J is TRBJ2-6 and V is TRBV30, with TRBD1 as a possible D gene (5 bases). V was shortened by 7 bases and J by 3 bases, with 13 bases between the two germline ends. CDR1 is GTSNPN, CDR2 SVGIG, per germline (reference sequence). The CDR3 loop spans 14 amino acids. This CDR3 reads CALERGGGANVLTF. CDR3 sequence (DNA): TGTGCCTTGGAAAGGGGTGGTGGGGCCAACGTCCTGACTTTC. The full variable domain, completed using reference TRBV30 and TRBJ2-6, is SQTIHQWPATLVQPVGSPLSLECTVEGTSNPNLYWYRQAAGRGLQLLFYSVGIGQISSEVPQNLSASRPQDRQFILSSKKLLLSDSGFYLCALERGGGANVLTFGAGSRLTVL.

The table lists this clone with a few counts. V usage is TRBV1 and J usage is TRBJ2-1; TRBD2 reflects the table's D call only, with no check against the DNA. TRBV1 is listed as a pseudogene. The CDR3 length is 16 residues. For the CDR3, the DNA is TGCACCAGCAGCCGATACCTAGGAAGTCCCGACAATGAGCAGTTCTTC. Its translation: CTSSRYLGSPDNEQFF.

CDR3 bases: TGTGCCAGCAGTGAAGCCCAGGTTCGCTCACCCCTCCACTTT. Translating gives CASSEAQVRSPLHF. The J gene is TRBJ1-6, the V gene TRBV2; D remains unclear. Trimming took 0 bases from V and 10 from J, leaving 10 bases between them. Per the germline V gene, CDR1 is SNHLY and CDR2 is FYNNEI. This CDR3 contains 14 residues.

The gene calls are TRBV6-6 and TRBJ1-5, with 7 nucleotides matching TRBD1. CDR3 length equals 15 residues. V trimming: 2 bases; J trimming: 3 bases; junction bases outside the gene matches: 4. Germline V gene lookup returns CDR1 MNHNY and CDR2 SVGAGI (reference sequence). In DNA, the CDR3 is TGTGCCAGCAGTTACCAGGGACAGATCAATCAGCCCCAGCATTTT. Translating gives CASSYQGQINQPQHF.

The chain recombines TRBV5-1 with TRBJ2-7; D unclear. The CDR3 extends over 14 amino acids. The V and J ends lost 2 bases and 2 bases respectively, with 11 bases between them. Germline assignment: CDR1 SGHRS and CDR2 YFSETQ. The CDR3 sequence: CASSFGGGTYEQYF. The CDR3 nucleotides are TGCGCCAGCAGCTTTGGCGGTGGAACCTACGAGCAGTACTTC.

In this sample, this clone turned up a few times. The V and J genes are TRBV28 and TRBJ1-5; the match to TRBD1 covers 7 bases. This CDR3 has 14 residues. The germline V gene encodes CDR1 MDHEN and CDR2 SYDVKM. The junction had 4 bases not matched to a gene; V was cut back by 3 bases and J by 5 bases. Written as DNA, the CDR3 is TGTGCCAGCAGTTTCGGACAGGTGGATCAGCCCCAGCATTTT. Protein sequence: CASSFGQVDQPQHF. The full variable domain, with the rest looked up from reference TRBV28 and TRBJ1-5, is DVKVTQSSRYLVKRTGEKVFLECVQDMDHENMFWYRQDPGLGLRLIYFSYDVKMKEKGDIPEGYSVSREKKERFSLILESASTNQTSMYLCASSFGQVDQPQHFGDGTRLSIL.

The chain carries TRBV18 and TRBJ2-5; TRBD1 aligns across 8 bases. This CDR3 contains 14 residues. The trim removed 0 bases at V and 3 bases at J, leaving 0 bases unmatched. Germline V gene data show CDR1 as KGHSH and CDR2 as LQKENI. CDR3 sequence: CASSPPTGEETQYF. CDR3 DNA: TGTGCCAGCTCACCACCGACAGGGGAAGAGACCCAGTACTTC.

The chain joins TRBV30 to TRBJ1-5; TRBD1 matches at 8 bases. With V trimmed by 0 bases and J by 3 bases, 7 bases remained unmatched. Per germline, CDR1 GTSNPN and CDR2 SVGIG (reference sequence). The CDR3 extends over 16 amino acids. The CDR3 nucleotides are TGTGCCTGGAGTGTAGGACAGGGAGGGGCCAATCAGCCCCAGCATTTT. It is translated as CAWSVGQGGANQPQHF.